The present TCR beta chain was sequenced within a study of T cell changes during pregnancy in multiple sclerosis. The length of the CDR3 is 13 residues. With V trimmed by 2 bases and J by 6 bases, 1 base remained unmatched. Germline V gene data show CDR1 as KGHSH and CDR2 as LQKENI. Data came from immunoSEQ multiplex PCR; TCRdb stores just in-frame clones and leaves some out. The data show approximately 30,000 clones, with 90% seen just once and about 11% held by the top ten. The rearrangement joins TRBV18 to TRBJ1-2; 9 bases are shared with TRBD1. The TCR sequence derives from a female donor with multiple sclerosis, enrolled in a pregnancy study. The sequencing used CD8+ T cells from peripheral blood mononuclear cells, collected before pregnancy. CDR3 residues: CASSPGTGHGYTF. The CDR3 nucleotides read TGTGCCAGCTCACCAGGGACAGGGCATGGCTACACCTTC. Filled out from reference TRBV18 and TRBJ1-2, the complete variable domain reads NAGVMQNPRHLVRRRGQEARLRCSPMKGHSHVYWYRQLPEEGLKFMVYLQKENIIDESGMPKERFSAEFPKEGPSILRIQQVVRGDSAAYFCASSPGTGHGYTFGSGTRLTVV.